A selection of T cell receptor beta chains follows, all from one sample in a study of OX40 agonist ivuxolimab in advanced cancers. The table came from immunoSEQ multiplex PCR; TCRdb's copy has only in-frame clones and leaves some out. The sample includes about 62,000 clones, 85% of them seen just once. This sample comprised CD4+ or CD8+ T cells sorted from blood, obtained in a trial of the OX40 agonist ivuxolimab. These TCRs come from an adult with an advanced solid tumor such as melanoma, head and neck, liver or kidney cancer. CDR3s include the opening cysteine and the closing phenylalanine or tryptophan. Fields, in order: CDR3 protein, CDR3 DNA, V gene, clone size, D gene, J gene. D genes are given only for firm matches. Rows may omit the clone size; those that give it use once, few, many or a size class.

CAISGGQGSTEAFF TGTGCCATCAGTGGGGGACAGGGGTCCACTGAAGCTTTCTTT TRBV10-3 . TRBD1 TRBJ1-1
CASSAMGDQPQHF TGTGCCAGCAGTGCCATGGGGGATCAGCCCCAGCATTTT TRBV25-1 . . TRBJ1-5
CASTPGQSTDTQYF TGTGCCAGCACCCCGGGACAGTCCACAGATACGCAGTATTTT TRBV9 few TRBD1 TRBJ2-3
CSVGGTGELFF TGCAGCGTCGGCGGTACCGGGGAGCTGTTTTTT TRBV29-1 . . TRBJ2-2
CASSIRTGAGASYEQYF TGTGCCAGTAGTATAAGAACAGGGGCGGGGGCCTCCTACGAGCAGTACTTC TRBV19 . . TRBJ2-7
CASSEGQGNQPQHF TGTGCCAGCAGTGAAGGACAGGGAAATCAGCCCCAGCATTTT TRBV2 . TRBD1 TRBJ1-5
CASSPGQPLNSYEQYF TGTGCCAGCAGTCCCGGACAGCCACTCAACTCCTACGAGCAGTACTTC TRBV27 once . TRBJ2-7
CASSFNTRDEQFF TGTGCCAGCAGTTTTAACACTAGGGATGAGCAGTTCTTC TRBV11-2 . . TRBJ2-1
CASSSPGPYNEQFF TGTGCCAGCAGTTCCCCGGGGCCCTACAATGAGCAGTTCTTC TRBV27 . . TRBJ2-1
CASSGATWTSGVIYNEQFF TGTGCCAGTTCAGGGGCGACGTGGACTAGCGGGGTTATCTACAATGAGCAGTTCTTC TRBV19 . TRBD2 TRBJ2-1
CASSLLGAADPSTDTQYF TGTGCCAGCAGTTTATTGGGGGCAGCAGACCCTAGCACAGATACGCAGTATTTT TRBV28 . . TRBJ2-3
CASSLGYEQYF TGTGCCAGCAGCTTGGGGTACGAGCAGTACTTC TRBV5-4 . . TRBJ2-7
CASSSQVYQPQHF TGTGCCAGCAGTTCTCAGGTTTATCAGCCCCAGCATTTT TRBV27 . . TRBJ1-5
CASSGGPRDQETQYF TGTGCCAGCAGTGGAGGGCCCAGGGACCAAGAGACCCAGTACTTC TRBV2 . . TRBJ2-5
CASGGQGAYEQYF TGTGCCAGCGGGGGACAGGGGGCTTACGAGCAGTACTTC TRBV6-1 . TRBD1 TRBJ2-7
CAWSWGGGDTQYF TGTGCCTGGAGTTGGGGGGGCGGAGATACGCAGTATTTT TRBV30 . . TRBJ2-3
CASSEVGQPFAGELFF TGCGCCAGCAGCGAAGTGGGACAGCCTTTCGCCGGGGAGCTGTTTTTT TRBV5-1 . TRBD1 TRBJ2-2
CASSPLMTPNTEAFF TGTGCCAGTAGTCCCCTAATGACCCCTAACACTGAAGCTTTCTTT TRBV19 once . TRBJ1-1
CASSILGGTDTQYF TGTGCCAGCAGTATACTAGGGGGAACAGATACGCAGTATTTT TRBV2 few . TRBJ2-3
CASSLVIYNSPLHF TGTGCCAGCAGCTTGGTGATATATAATTCACCCCTCCACTTT TRBV5-6 . . TRBJ1-6
CASGLAGTSETQYF TGTGCCAGCGGTCTAGCGGGGACGTCAGAGACCCAGTACTTC TRBV25-1 . TRBD2 TRBJ2-5
CASSGQSSMNTEAFF TGTGCCAGCAGTGGACAGTCTTCCATGAACACTGAAGCTTTCTTT TRBV6-1 . . TRBJ1-1
CASSYSGGQLETQYF TGTGCCAGCAGTTACTCCGGCGGGCAGCTGGAGACCCAGTACTTC TRBV6-5 once . TRBJ2-5
CASSLTSGSSYEQYF TGCGCCAGCAGCTTGACTAGCGGGAGCTCCTACGAGCAGTACTTC TRBV5-1 . TRBD2 TRBJ2-7
CASSSNDGVNTQYF TGCGCCAGCAGCTCAAATGACGGAGTGAATACGCAGTATTTT TRBV5-1 . . TRBJ2-3
CASSHSLQADYGYTF TGCGCCAGCAGCCACTCCCTACAGGCCGACTATGGCTACACCTTC TRBV4-1 . . TRBJ1-2
CASSAPDRGYNNEQFF TGTGCCAGCAGCGCCCCGGACAGGGGATATAACAATGAGCAGTTCTTC TRBV7-8 . TRBD1 TRBJ2-1
CASRVDRGLDGYTF TGTGCCAGCAGGGTTGACAGGGGGCTGGATGGCTACACCTTC TRBV2 . TRBD1 TRBJ1-2
CASNPGGGEQYF TGTGCCAGCAACCCGGGGGGGGGCGAGCAGTACTTC TRBV7-8 . TRBD2 TRBJ2-7
CASSSPGTAKNIQYF TGTGCCAGCAGCTCCCCCGGGACCGCCAAAAACATTCAGTACTTC TRBV5-4 . . TRBJ2-4
CASDYEQYF TGTGCCAGCGACTACGAGCAGTACTTC TRBV27 . . TRBJ2-7
CASSLGGSAQHF TGTGCCAGTAGTTTGGGGGGATCAGCCCAGCATTTT TRBV19 few . TRBJ1-5
CASSLGAGESTDTQYF TGTGCCAGCAGCTTAGGAGCGGGAGAGAGCACAGATACGCAGTATTTT TRBV7-9 . TRBD2 TRBJ2-3
CASSMGARGYTF TGTGCCAGTAGTATGGGGGCACGGGGCTACACCTTC TRBV19 . . TRBJ1-2
CASIRARRTGELFF TGTGCCAGCATCAGGGCCAGAAGAACCGGGGAGCTGTTTTTT TRBV6-1 once . TRBJ2-2
CASTSGPYNEQFF TGCGCCAGCACAAGCGGGCCCTACAATGAGCAGTTCTTC TRBV10-1 . . TRBJ2-1
CASSVAGGAGGSYNEQFF TGTGCCAGCAGCGTCGCGGGCGGGGCAGGGGGCTCCTACAATGAGCAGTTCTTC TRBV9 . . TRBJ2-1
CASSLEGQVHQPQHF TGTGCCAGCAGCTTAGAAGGCCAGGTGCATCAGCCCCAGCATTTT TRBV11-2 . . TRBJ1-5
CASSSGLGEQYF TGTGCCAGCAGCTCCGGGTTGGGCGAGCAGTACTTC TRBV11-3 . . TRBJ2-7
CASSQGQGAGQETQYF TGTGCCAGCAGCCAAGGCCAGGGGGCGGGCCAAGAGACCCAGTACTTC TRBV28 . TRBD1 TRBJ2-5
CASSYFESSYNEQFF TGTGCCAGCAGTTATTTCGAGAGCTCCTACAATGAGCAGTTCTTC TRBV6-6 . . TRBJ2-1
CASSPGQGEWSGKLFF TGTGCCAGCTCACCAGGACAGGGCGAATGGAGCGGAAAACTGTTTTTT TRBV18 . TRBD1 TRBJ1-4
CASSITYPYEQYF TGTGCCAGTAGTATAACGTACCCTTACGAGCAGTACTTC TRBV19 . . TRBJ2-7
CASSSGGAADTQYF TGTGCCAGCTCTAGCGGGGGGGCGGCAGATACGCAGTATTTT TRBV28 . TRBD2 TRBJ2-3
CASSFSENTEAFF TGTGCCAGCAGCTTCTCAGAGAACACTGAAGCTTTCTTT TRBV11-2 . . TRBJ1-1
CASSFGAGAENYGYTF TGTGCCAGCAGCTTTGGGGCAGGGGCCGAGAACTATGGCTACACCTTC TRBV7-9 . . TRBJ1-2
CAISVDRTSVNEQFF TGTGCCATCAGTGTGGACAGGACGTCGGTGAATGAGCAGTTCTTC TRBV10-3 . TRBD1 TRBJ2-1
CASSYLGNGEQYF TGTGCCAGCAGTTACTTGGGGAATGGCGAGCAGTACTTC TRBV6-5 . . TRBJ2-7
CASSQDLRRTSGNTGELFF TGCGCCAGCAGCCAAGATCTACGAAGGACTAGCGGGAACACCGGGGAGCTGTTTTTT TRBV4-1 once TRBD2 TRBJ2-2
CASSLTGARSSYNSPLHF TGTGCCAGCAGTTTAACGGGTGCGCGGAGCTCCTATAATTCACCCCTCCACTTT TRBV27 . . TRBJ1-6
CASSVLDRTANTGELFF TGTGCCAGCAGCGTCTTGGATAGGACCGCGAACACCGGGGAGCTGTTTTTT TRBV9 . . TRBJ2-2